This T cell receptor (beta chain) was profiled in a study of shared clonotypes between healthy human individuals. Comments on this clone: Its antigen is as yet unknown.

The DNA input per sorted-subset replicate PCR was about 0.2 ug, corresponding to some 30,000 T cell genomes. Using immunoSEQ multiplex PCR, the repertoire was profiled, and TCRdb retains in-frame clones only, with some absent. The sample gives 750,000 to 1,000,000 clones, around 92% of which show up once; around 24% is in the top ten. V gave up 9 bases and J gave up 1 base; unmatched junction bases: 9. CDR1 and CDR2 (germline): SEHNR, FQNEAQ (reference sequence). The CDR3 consists of 16 residues. Findings and limits, study-wide: Richness estimates generally favored naive over memory subsets. In several donors, around 5% of naive CD4 clonotypes appeared in common.

Naive CD8 populations comprised CD45RO-negative cells positively selected for CCR7, excluding terminally differentiated effector memory CD45RA+ cells. The chain carries TRBV7-9 and TRBJ2-3; 11 bases map to TRBD2. Sequencing was carried out using naive CD8+ T cells sorted from blood. The receptor comes from a man between 25 and 39 years old in good health. CDR3 DNA: TGTGCCAGTCCGATAGCGGGAGGGCCGGGCACAGATACGCAGTATTTT. Translated, it gives CASPIAGGPGTDTQYF.